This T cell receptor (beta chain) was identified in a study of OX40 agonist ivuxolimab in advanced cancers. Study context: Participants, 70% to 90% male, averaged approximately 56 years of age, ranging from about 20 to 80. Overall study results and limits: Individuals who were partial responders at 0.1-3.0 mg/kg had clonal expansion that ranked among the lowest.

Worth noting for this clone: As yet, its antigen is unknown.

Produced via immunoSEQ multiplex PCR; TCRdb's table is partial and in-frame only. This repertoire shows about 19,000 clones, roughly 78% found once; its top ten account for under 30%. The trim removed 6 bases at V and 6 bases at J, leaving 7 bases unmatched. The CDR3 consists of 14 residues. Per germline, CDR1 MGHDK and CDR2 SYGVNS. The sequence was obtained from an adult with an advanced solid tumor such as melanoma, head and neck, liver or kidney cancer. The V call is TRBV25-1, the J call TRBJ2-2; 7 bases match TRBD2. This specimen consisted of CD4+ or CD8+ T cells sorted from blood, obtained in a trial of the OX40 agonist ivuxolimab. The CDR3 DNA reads TGTGCCAGCAGCTGGGGAGGGGCGGCCGGGGAGCTGTTTTTT. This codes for CASSWGGAAGELFF.